The present T cell receptor beta chain was sequenced within a study of T cell responses to AZD1222 COVID-19 vaccine. Generated by immunoSEQ multiplex PCR, the TCRdb table keeps only in-frame clones and is missing some. The sample shows over 75,000 clones, roughly 89% of them seen only once. The clonotype comes from an adult who received the AZD1222 COVID-19 vaccine. Material: peripheral blood, obtained 28 days after the second AZD1222 dose.

CDR3 bases: TGTGCCATCAGGCCGACAGGGGATAAGTCAATAGGCCAAGAGACCCAGTACTTC. The encoded protein is CAIRPTGDKSIGQETQYF. V and J are TRBV10-3 and TRBJ2-5; TRBD1 matches at 8 bases. The CDR3 has 18 residues. J gave up 1 base and V 6 bases, and 16 bases lay outside the gene matches. Germline V gives CDR1 ENHRY, CDR2 SYGVKD.